This T cell receptor (beta chain) was sequenced during a study of blood T cell repertoires in COVID-19. As originally analysed: Amplification with reference gene primers provided the estimates of nucleated cell counts. TCRdb keeps only in-frame clones here, not all; method: immunoSEQ multiplex PCR. V, J and clone size reflect that table, while D and trimming were determined from the DNA. The data show 100,000 to 150,000 clones, about 85% seen once. The CDR3 length is 15 residues. The germline gives CDR1 LNHNV, CDR2 YYDKDF (reference sequence). With 3 bases removed from V and 0 bases from J, the gap between germline ends came to 12 bases.

The material sequenced was peripheral blood. The rearrangement links TRBV15 to TRBJ2-7, with a possible D match to TRBD2 (5 bases). This TCR was sampled from a man aged 80 or over with active or convalescent COVID-19. The CDR3 loop reads CATSRLAASSYEQYF. The DNA for the CDR3 is TGTGCCACCAGCAGGCTAGCTGCGAGCTCCTACGAGCAGTACTTC.